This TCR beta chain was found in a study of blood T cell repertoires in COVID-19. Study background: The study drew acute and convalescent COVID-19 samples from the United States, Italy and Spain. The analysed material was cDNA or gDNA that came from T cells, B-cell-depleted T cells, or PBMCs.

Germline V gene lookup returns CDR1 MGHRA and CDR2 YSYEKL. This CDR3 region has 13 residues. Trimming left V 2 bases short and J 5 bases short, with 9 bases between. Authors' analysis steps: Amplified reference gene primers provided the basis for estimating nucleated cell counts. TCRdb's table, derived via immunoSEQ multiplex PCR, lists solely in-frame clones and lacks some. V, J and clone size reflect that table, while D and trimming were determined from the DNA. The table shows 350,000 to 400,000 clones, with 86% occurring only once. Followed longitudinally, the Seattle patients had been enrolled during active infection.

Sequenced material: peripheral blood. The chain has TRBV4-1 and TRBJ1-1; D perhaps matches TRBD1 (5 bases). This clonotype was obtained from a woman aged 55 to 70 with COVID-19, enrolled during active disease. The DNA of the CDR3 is TGCGCCAGCAGCCAACGGGGGGTGACTGAAGCTTTCTTT. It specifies CASSQRGVTEAFF.